This T cell receptor beta chain was sequenced for a study of cytomegalovirus exposure and HLA in healthy donors. Study context: Unique TCR beta sequences numbering some 110 million came from 150 million to 200 million T cells in an earlier analysis.

This clone turned up a few times. Its target is unknown. This CDR3 region has 15 residues. Germline V lookup: CDR1 GTSNPN, CDR2 SVGIG (reference sequence). V lost 0 bases, J lost 2 bases, and 11 bases lay in between. Study observations and caveats: The HLA-A and HLA-B alleles of most subjects were reportedly predicted accurately from TCR beta sequences. Most TCR beta V segments were productive about 87% or about 30% of the time in an earlier analysis. Follow-up analysis later connected one missense variant in DCLRE1C with trimming of TCR beta V- and J-genes.

PCR used 60 Vbeta primers and 13 Jbeta primers. Sequenced by immunoSEQ multiplex PCR; TCRdb stores in-frame clones only, minus some. The data contain around 90,000 clones, roughly three quarters of them seen just once; the ten biggest clones take up under 4%. This receptor was identified in a male donor in good health and CMV-seropositive. J is TRBJ1-5 and V is TRBV30, with D perhaps matching TRBD1 (5 bases). Source material: PBMCs. The CDR3 protein is CAWSVWGRGNQPQHF. CDR3 DNA sequence: TGTGCCTGGAGTGTTTGGGGCCGGGGCAATCAGCCCCAGCATTTT.